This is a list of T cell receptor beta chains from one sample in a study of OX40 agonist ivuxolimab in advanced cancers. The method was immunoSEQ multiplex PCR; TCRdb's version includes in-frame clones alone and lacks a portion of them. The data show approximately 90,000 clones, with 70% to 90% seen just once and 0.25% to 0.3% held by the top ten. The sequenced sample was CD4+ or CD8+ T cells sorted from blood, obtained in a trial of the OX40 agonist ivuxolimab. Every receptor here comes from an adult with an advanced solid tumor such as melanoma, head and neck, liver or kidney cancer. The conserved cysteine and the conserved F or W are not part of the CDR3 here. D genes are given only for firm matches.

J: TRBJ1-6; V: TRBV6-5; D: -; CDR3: ASRGGSRRTTLH
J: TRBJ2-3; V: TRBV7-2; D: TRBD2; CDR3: ASRGAGGADPDTQY
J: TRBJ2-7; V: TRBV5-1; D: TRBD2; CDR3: ASSLVASGGPSSAGYEQY
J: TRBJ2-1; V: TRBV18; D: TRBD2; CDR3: ASSPPGGNEQF
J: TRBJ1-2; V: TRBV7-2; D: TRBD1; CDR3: ASSLSPWQGAQGYGYT
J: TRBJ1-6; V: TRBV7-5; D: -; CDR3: ARSLRPTGNSPLH
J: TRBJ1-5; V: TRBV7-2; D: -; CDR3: ASSPPASSNQPQH
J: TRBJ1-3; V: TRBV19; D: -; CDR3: ASSIMTAGNTIY
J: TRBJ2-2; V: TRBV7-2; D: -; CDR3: ASSLELRSSGELF
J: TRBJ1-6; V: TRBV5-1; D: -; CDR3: ASSLSQGDSPLH
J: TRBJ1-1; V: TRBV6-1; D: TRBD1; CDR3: ASSRQGPRAEAF
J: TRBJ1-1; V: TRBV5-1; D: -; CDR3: ASSHMTGDTEAF
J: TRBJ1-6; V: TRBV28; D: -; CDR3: ASSFEGSSYNSPLH
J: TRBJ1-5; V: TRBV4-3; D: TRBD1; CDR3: ASSQTGQMNQPQH
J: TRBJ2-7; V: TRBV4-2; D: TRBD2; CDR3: ASSQPGLAGGSKGRYYYEQY
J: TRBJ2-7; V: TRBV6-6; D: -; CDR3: ASSYSDSYEQY
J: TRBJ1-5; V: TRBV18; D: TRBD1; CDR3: ASSPNRGSGNQPQH
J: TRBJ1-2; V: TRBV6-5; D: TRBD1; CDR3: ASTRGNGYT
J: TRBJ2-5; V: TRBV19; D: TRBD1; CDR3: ASSISQGRETQY
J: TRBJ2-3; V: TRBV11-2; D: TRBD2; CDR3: ASSPRERGSTDTQY
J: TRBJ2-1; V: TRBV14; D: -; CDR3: ASSNQEAYPF
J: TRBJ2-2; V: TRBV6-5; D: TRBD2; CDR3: ASSPNLAGGPVSF
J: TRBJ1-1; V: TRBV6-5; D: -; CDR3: ASSYSRNTEAF
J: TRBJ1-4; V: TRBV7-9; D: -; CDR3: ASSLVSRGEEKLF
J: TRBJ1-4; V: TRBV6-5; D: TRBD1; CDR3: ASSRQGSSDEKLF
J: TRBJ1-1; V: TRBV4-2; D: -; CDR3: ASSQDRGWTEAF
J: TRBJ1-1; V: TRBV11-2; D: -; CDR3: ASTMGMNTEAF
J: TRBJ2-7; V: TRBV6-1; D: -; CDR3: ASILVRGTTYEQY
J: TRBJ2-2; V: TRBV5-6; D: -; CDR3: ASSLPGGYANTGELF
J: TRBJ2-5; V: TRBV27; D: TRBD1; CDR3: ASSKDRIPYQETQY
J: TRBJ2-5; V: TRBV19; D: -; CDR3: ASSSRRGGLETQY
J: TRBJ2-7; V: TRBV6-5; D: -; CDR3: ASSHTGTLDYEQY
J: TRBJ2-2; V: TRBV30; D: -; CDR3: AWSETIPNTGELF
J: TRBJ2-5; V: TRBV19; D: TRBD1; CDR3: ASSTTGVQETQY
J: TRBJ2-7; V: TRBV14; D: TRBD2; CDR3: ASSHVAGPSYEQY
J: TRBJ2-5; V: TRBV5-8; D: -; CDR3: ASSLLPETQY
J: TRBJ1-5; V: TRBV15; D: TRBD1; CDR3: ATDRGLSGNQPQH
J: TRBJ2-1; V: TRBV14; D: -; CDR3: ASSQGHESPLYNEQF
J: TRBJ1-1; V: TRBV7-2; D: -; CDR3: ASSPQGSFQAF
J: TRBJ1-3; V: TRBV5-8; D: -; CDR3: ASSLRGTSGNTIY
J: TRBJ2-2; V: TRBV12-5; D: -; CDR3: ASALGLRGTTGELF
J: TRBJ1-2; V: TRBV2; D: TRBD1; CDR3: ASSTGEGGGYT
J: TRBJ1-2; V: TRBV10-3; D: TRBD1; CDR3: AISAGQGAHGYT
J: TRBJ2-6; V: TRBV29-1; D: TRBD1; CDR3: SVLTGGSSGANVLT
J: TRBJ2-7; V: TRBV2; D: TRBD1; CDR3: ASSWTGAINVSYEQY
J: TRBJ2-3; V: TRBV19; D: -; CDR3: ASSVGDTQY
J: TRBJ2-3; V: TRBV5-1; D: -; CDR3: ASKLAFTDTQY
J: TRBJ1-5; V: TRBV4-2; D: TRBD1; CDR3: ASSIGTGATNQPQH
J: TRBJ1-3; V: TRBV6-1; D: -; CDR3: ASSVTGVGNSGNTIY
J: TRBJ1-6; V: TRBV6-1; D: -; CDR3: ASSEVLGGLDSPLH
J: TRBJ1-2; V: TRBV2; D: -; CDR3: ASNRRNYGYT
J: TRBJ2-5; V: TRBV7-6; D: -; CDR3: ASSPTRGPGD
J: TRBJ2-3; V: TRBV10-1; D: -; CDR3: ASSENWAGGVKSDTQY
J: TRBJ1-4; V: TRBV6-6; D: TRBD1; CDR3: ASSNRQGASEKLF
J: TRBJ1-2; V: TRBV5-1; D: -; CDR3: ASSLEPASYGYT
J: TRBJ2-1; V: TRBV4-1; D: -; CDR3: ASSFKSDGAGGGEQF